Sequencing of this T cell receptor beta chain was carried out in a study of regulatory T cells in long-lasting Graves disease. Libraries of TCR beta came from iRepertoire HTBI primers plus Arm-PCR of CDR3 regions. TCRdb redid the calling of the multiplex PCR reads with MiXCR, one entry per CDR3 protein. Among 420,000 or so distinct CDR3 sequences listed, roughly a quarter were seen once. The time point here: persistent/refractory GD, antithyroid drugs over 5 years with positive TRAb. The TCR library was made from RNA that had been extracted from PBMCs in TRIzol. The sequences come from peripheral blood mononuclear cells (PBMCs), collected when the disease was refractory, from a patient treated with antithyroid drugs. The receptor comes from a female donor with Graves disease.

The CDR3 is CASQKQGRTEAFF. The CDR3 nucleotides are TGTGCCAGCCAAAAACAGGGCCGCACTGAAGCTTTCTTT. The genes are TRBV19 and TRBJ1-1; the D gene is possibly TRBD1 (6 bases). V gave up 9 bases and J gave up 4 bases, with 15 bases separating them. Germline CDR1 LNHDA, CDR2 SQIVND (reference sequence). CDR3 size: 13 residues.